Included here is one TCR beta chain sequence, with context. The antigen is undetermined. Researchers amplified the TCR beta CDR3 regions from RNA transcripts. In the first-round RT-PCR of the TCR CDR3, the HTBI primer set was used. TCRdb reanalysed the multiplex PCR reads using MiXCR and keeps one entry per CDR3 protein. The sample lists around 400,000 distinct CDR3 sequences; about 13% were seen once. The sample is drawn from a study of T cells in Graves' hyperthyroidism and ophthalmopathy. Points from the study as a whole: Blood also carried most thyroid clonotypes expanded above 0.001.

The CDR3 is 12 residues long. Trimming cost V 5 bases and J 5 bases, with 9 bases left between them. Germline-derived CDR1 and CDR2 are SEHNR and FQNEAQ (reference sequence). The sequence was obtained from a woman in her late teens or twenties with Graves' hyperthyroidism. The chain uses TRBV7-9 and TRBJ1-2, with D tentatively TRBD1 (5 bases). The material sequenced was blood. The DNA for the CDR3 is TGTGCCAGCAGCGCGGAGGGGTATGGCTACACCTTC. This encodes CASSAEGYGYTF.